Below, 19 T cell receptor beta chains from the same sample are listed, as sequenced in a study of blood T cell repertoires in COVID-19. Repertoires were generated with immunoSEQ multiplex PCR, while TCRdb's copy carries only in-frame clones and drops some. This table holds 100,000 to 150,000 clones, approximately 87% found once. Sequencing input: peripheral blood. These receptors came from a man in his fifties with acute or convalescent COVID-19.

V is TRBV19 and J is TRBJ2-5; a possible D gene is TRBD1 (6 bases). The V end lost 5 bases, the J end lost 4 bases, and 11 bases lay between the germline ends. CDR1 is LNHDA, CDR2 SQIVND, per germline (reference sequence). The CDR3 runs to 13 residues. The CDR3: CASSGLTGETQYF. Here the CDR3 DNA reads TGTGCCAGTAGTGGCCTGACAGGAGAGACCCAGTACTTC.

The chain couples TRBV7-2 to TRBJ2-5; possibly TRBD1 for D (5 bases). Germline loops: CDR1 SGHTA, CDR2 FQGNSA. The V end was cut by 5 bases, the J end by 4 bases, with 17 bases between. The CDR3 is made up of 15 amino acids. The chain's CDR3 is CASSPGLGLGETQYF. The CDR3 DNA sequence: TGTGCCAGCAGCCCGGGCCTGGGGCTGGGAGAGACCCAGTACTTC.

This clone was seen a few times. The CDR3 DNA reads as TGTGCCAGCAGTTCCCGGGACGAGCAGTACTTC. Its protein is CASSSRDEQYF. The J gene is TRBJ2-7, the V gene TRBV6-5; D is unclear. The germline V and J ends were trimmed by 4 bases and 5 bases, with 6 bases remaining between them. The CDR3 runs 11 residues. Germline loops: CDR1 MNHEY, CDR2 SVGAGI.

The genes are TRBV7-2 and TRBJ2-1; 9 bases match TRBD2. V shed 2 bases, J shed 1 base, and the junction held 3 bases outside the gene matches. This CDR3 has 16 amino acids. Germline CDR1 is SGHTA and CDR2 is FQGNSA. The CDR3 loop is CASSLRAGGSYNEQFF. CDR3 bases: TGTGCCAGCAGCTTAAGGGCGGGAGGGTCCTACAATGAGCAGTTCTTC.

This clone was counted between two and nine times. The V and J genes are TRBV7-9 and TRBJ2-2, with 9 positions matching TRBD1. The CDR3 contains 17 residues. Germline CDR1 is SEHNR and CDR2 is FQNEAQ (reference sequence). V shed 2 bases, J shed 1 base, and the junction held 5 bases outside the gene matches. CDR3 in DNA: TGTGCCAGCAGCTTAACAACAGGGGGCGGGAACACCGGGGAGCTGTTTTTT. As protein: CASSLTTGGGNTGELFF.

This clone has more than one count but fewer than ten. This sequence joins TRBV18 and TRBJ2-1; 8 nucleotides match TRBD2. Germline V gives CDR1 KGHSH, CDR2 LQKENI. The CDR3 runs 14 residues. The J segment lost 7 bases and the V segment lost 3 bases, leaving 5 bases of the junction unmatched. In DNA form, the CDR3 reads TGTGCCAGCTCACCCAAGCGGGAGTTTAATGAGCAGTTCTTC. It specifies CASSPKREFNEQFF.

The count of this clone is one. The chain has TRBV7-9 and TRBJ1-1; 8 nucleotides line up with TRBD1. CDR1 SEHNR and CDR2 FQNEAQ come from the germline V gene (reference sequence). The CDR3 contains 16 residues. V lost 0 bases, J lost 0 bases, and 3 bases stayed unmatched. The CDR3 nucleotides read TGTGCCAGCAGCTTAGCGAGGACAGGGATGAACACTGAAGCTTTCTTT. Translating it yields CASSLARTGMNTEAFF.

V is TRBV5-5 and J is TRBJ2-2, with 11 bases aligning to TRBD2. CDR1 SGHKS and CDR2 YYEKEE come from the germline V gene (reference sequence). V lost 3 bases and J lost 5; bases outside the gene matches: 6. This CDR3 has 16 residues. This CDR3 is CASSSTSGRWTGELFF. The CDR3 coding sequence is TGTGCCAGCAGCTCCACTAGCGGGAGATGGACCGGGGAGCTGTTTTTT.

The chain carries TRBV6-5 and TRBJ1-3, with D tentatively TRBD1 (5 bases). Germline V gene sequence: CDR1 MNHEY, CDR2 SVGAGI. The CDR3 is 15 amino acids. V was clipped by 2 bases and J by 6 bases, with 14 bases between them. CDR3 in DNA: TGTGCCAGCAGTTACGACGGGGGAGAAGTAAACACCATATATTTT. Amino acid sequence: CASSYDGGEVNTIYF.

This clone was seen a handful of times. The CDR3 loop is CASSDSGHSSTDTQYF. Written as DNA, the CDR3 is TGTGCCAGCAGTGACTCCGGACACTCTAGCACAGATACGCAGTATTTT. The chain is built from TRBV6-4 and TRBJ2-3; D possibly corresponds to TRBD1 (5 bases). V lost 0 bases and J 0 bases, leaving 10 bases between the germline ends. CDR1 MRHNA and CDR2 SNTAGT come from the germline V gene. The CDR3 has 16 amino acids.

V gene TRBV7-2 combines with J gene TRBJ1-1; TRBD1 agrees at 8 bases. The CDR3 loop spans 15 amino acids. CDR1 and CDR2 from the germline V gene are SGHTA and FQGNSA. Unmatched junction bases numbered 9, after V lost 5 bases and J lost 4 bases. CDR3 sequence reads: CASSPRTGMSTEAFF. As DNA, the CDR3 is TGTGCCAGCAGCCCCCGGACAGGGATGAGCACTGAAGCTTTCTTT.

This rearrangement joins TRBV13 to TRBJ2-7; 7 bases align to TRBD2. The V and J ends lost 4 bases and 7 bases, in that order; junction bases with no gene match: 16. This CDR3 comprises 16 residues. Germline loops: CDR1 PRHDT, CDR2 FYEKMQ (reference sequence). Here the CDR3 reads CASSSKQAGRPGEQYF. The CDR3 coding sequence is TGTGCCAGCAGCTCGAAACAAGCGGGGAGGCCAGGGGAGCAGTACTTC.

The chain combines TRBV11-2 with TRBJ2-1, with 11 positions matching TRBD2. The CDR3 runs to 16 residues. The V and J ends lost 5 bases and 2 bases, in that order; junction bases with no gene match: 5. Germline V CDR1 and CDR2: SGHAT, FQNNGV. In nucleotides, the CDR3 is TGTGCCAGCAGCAAAGGGACTAGCGGAACCTACAATGAGCAGTTCTTC. It encodes CASSKGTSGTYNEQFF.

V is TRBV5-1 and J is TRBJ2-7; 8 nucleotides align to TRBD2. The CDR3 length is 15 residues. The trim removed 0 bases at V and 3 bases at J, leaving 5 bases unmatched. The germline gives CDR1 SGHRS, CDR2 YFSETQ. CDR3 amino acids: CASSLEGTSLYEQYF. The CDR3 nucleotides read TGCGCCAGCAGCTTGGAGGGGACTAGTCTCTACGAGCAGTACTTC.

The chain combines TRBV6-5 with TRBJ1-2; possible D gene TRBD1, 6 bases. The CDR3 totals 13 residues. V lost 6 bases, J lost 8 bases, and 16 bases lay in between. From germline, CDR1 is MNHEY and CDR2 SVGAGI. CDR3 sequence reads: CASSSGVPLGYTF. CDR3 in DNA: TGTGCCAGCAGCTCAGGGGTCCCCCTGGGCTACACCTTC.

J is TRBJ1-2 and V is TRBV19; 8 positions agree with TRBD1. The germline CDR1 and CDR2 sequences are LNHDA and SQIVND (reference sequence). The V and J ends lost 4 bases and 7 bases, in that order; junction bases with no gene match: 8. The CDR3 length is 14 residues. The CDR3 here is CASSTRDRKTGYTF. CDR3 DNA sequence: TGTGCCAGTAGTACCCGGGACAGGAAGACTGGCTACACCTTC.

The V gene is TRBV29-1, the J gene TRBJ2-3, with TRBD1 matching over 8 bases. Germline-derived CDR1 and CDR2 are SQVTM and ANQGSEA. This CDR3 comprises 14 residues. J gave up 1 base and V 7 bases, and 7 bases lay outside the gene matches. The CDR3: CSGIPGQGTDTQYF. The DNA of the CDR3 is TGCAGCGGGATACCGGGACAGGGCACAGATACGCAGTATTTT.

V gene TRBV30 combines with J gene TRBJ1-4, with D possibly TRBD1 on 6 matching bases. This CDR3 region has 15 residues. CDR1 and CDR2 from the germline V gene are GTSNPN and SVGIG (reference sequence). Trimming removed 4 bases from V and 7 bases from J, with 19 bases in between. CDR3 loop: CAWKPPDRISEKLFF. As DNA, the CDR3 is TGTGCCTGGAAACCACCGGACAGAATTAGTGAAAAACTGTTTTTT.

This chain uses TRBV27 with TRBJ1-2, with 8 bases aligning to TRBD1. CDR1 and CDR2 (germline): MNHEY, SMNVEV (reference sequence). V lost 6 bases and J lost 8; bases outside the gene matches: 8. The CDR3 runs 13 residues. CDR3 sequence reads: CASSYWTGRGYTF. The CDR3 nucleotides read TGTGCCAGCAGCTACTGGACAGGGCGCGGCTACACCTTC.